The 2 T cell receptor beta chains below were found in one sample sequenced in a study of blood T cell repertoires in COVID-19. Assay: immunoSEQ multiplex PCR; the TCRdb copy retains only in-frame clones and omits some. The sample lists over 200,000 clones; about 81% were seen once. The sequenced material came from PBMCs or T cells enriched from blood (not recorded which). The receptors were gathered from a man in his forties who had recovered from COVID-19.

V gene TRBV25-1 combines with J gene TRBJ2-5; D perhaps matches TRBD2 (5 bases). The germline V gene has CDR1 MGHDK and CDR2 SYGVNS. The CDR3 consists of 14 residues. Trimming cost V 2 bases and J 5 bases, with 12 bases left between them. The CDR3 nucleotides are TGTGCCAGCAGTGAAGGAGGAAGAGGGGAGACCCAGTACTTC. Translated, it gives CASSEGGRGETQYF.

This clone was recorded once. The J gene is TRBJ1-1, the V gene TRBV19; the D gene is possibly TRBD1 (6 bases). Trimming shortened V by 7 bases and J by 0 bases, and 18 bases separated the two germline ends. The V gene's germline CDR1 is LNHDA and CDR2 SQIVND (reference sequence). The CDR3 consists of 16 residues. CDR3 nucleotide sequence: TGTGCCAGTAATATTAAGTGGGACACCTTGAACACTGAAGCTTTCTTT. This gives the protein CASNIKWDTLNTEAFF.